The 20 T cell receptor beta chains reported below all come from one sample, sequenced in a study of shared clonotypes between healthy human individuals. Method: immunoSEQ multiplex PCR; TCRdb's copy keeps in-frame clones and lacks some. The sample includes under 850,000 clones, 55% to 75% of them seen just once. The material sequenced was memory CD4+ T cells sorted from blood. Subset indicated: CD45RA-negative fraction. These receptors were obtained from a woman under 40 in good health.

The chain recombines TRBV28 with TRBJ2-7; 16 nucleotides match TRBD2. V lost 0 bases, J lost 5 bases, and 7 bases stayed unmatched. This CDR3 contains 18 residues. CDR1 and CDR2 (germline): MDHEN, SYDVKM. CDR3 sequence: CASSLWGTSGRARHEQYF. As DNA, the CDR3 is TGTGCCAGCAGTTTATGGGGGACTAGCGGGAGGGCCCGGCACGAGCAGTACTTC.

The chain couples TRBV7-6 to TRBJ2-5, with 9 nucleotides matching TRBD1. CDR3 length: 14 residues. J lost 5 bases, V lost 5 bases, and 6 bases had no gene match. Germline V lookup: CDR1 SGHVS, CDR2 FNYEAQ. CDR3 nucleotide sequence: TGTGCCAGCAGCCAACAGGGGGCTATCGAGACCCAGTACTTC. It translates to CASSQQGAIETQYF.

V usage is TRBV11-2 and J usage is TRBJ2-1, with D maybe TRBD2 (6 bases). The V gene lost 5 bases and the J gene lost 0 bases, with 11 bases spanning the gap. CDR3 size: 15 residues. Germline loops: CDR1 SGHAT, CDR2 FQNNGV. The CDR3 DNA reads TGTGCCAGCAGCGACCCCGGGAGCTCCTACAATGAGCAGTTCTTC. It specifies CASSDPGSSYNEQFF.

The chain employs TRBV28 and TRBJ1-5, with 9 bases lining up with TRBD1. The V gene end was trimmed by 6 bases and the J gene end by 3 bases; junction bases not matched to a gene: 9. The germline gives CDR1 MDHEN, CDR2 SYDVKM. The CDR3 has 16 amino acids. CDR3 loop: CASRYGQGWVNQPQHF. DNA of the CDR3: TGTGCCAGCAGGTACGGACAGGGGTGGGTCAATCAGCCCCAGCATTTT.

The V gene is TRBV11-2, the J gene TRBJ2-3; 7 nucleotides match TRBD2. The CDR3 is made up of 14 amino acids. Germline CDR1 reads SGHAT; CDR2 reads FQNNGV. V trimming: 5 bases; J trimming: 2 bases; junction bases outside the gene matches: 4. The CDR3 coding sequence is TGTGCCAGCAGCCCTAGCGGATTCACAGATACGCAGTATTTT. Translating it yields CASSPSGFTDTQYF.

The chain carries TRBV4-1 and TRBJ1-4; D not resolved. CDR1 MGHRA and CDR2 YSYEKL come from the germline V gene. V lost 3 bases, J lost 3 bases, and 14 bases lay in between. The length of the CDR3 is 16 residues. DNA of the CDR3: TGCGCCAGCAGCCAGATTGGACGGGCAGCTAATGAAAAACTGTTTTTT. Amino acids: CASSQIGRAANEKLFF.

CDR3 sequence (DNA): TGTGCCAGCAGCTTAGCGAGGCAGGGAGGTGAAAAACTGTTTTTT. Translated, it gives CASSLARQGGEKLFF. The rearrangement joins TRBV7-6 to TRBJ1-4; a weak D match, TRBD1 (5 bases). There are 15 residues in the CDR3. Germline-derived CDR1 and CDR2 are SGHVS and FNYEAQ. Trimming took off 0 bases at V and 7 bases at J, with 12 bases between the two ends.

This clone appeared a few times. The chain has TRBV11-1 and TRBJ2-1, with D hard to call. The germline gives CDR1 SGHAT, CDR2 FQDESV (reference sequence). Trimming took off 5 bases at V and 4 bases at J, with 12 bases between the two ends. CDR3 length: 14 amino acids. The CDR3 here is CASSLPEPYNEQFF. CDR3 nucleotides: TGTGCCAGCAGCCTACCGGAGCCGTACAATGAGCAGTTCTTC.

The chain carries TRBV25-1 and TRBJ2-3; D may be TRBD1 (6 bases). Trimming stripped 2 bases from V and 0 bases from J, with 9 bases between. CDR1 is MGHDK and CDR2 is SYGVNS in the germline V gene. The CDR3 is 15 residues long. In DNA form, the CDR3 reads TGTGCCAGCAGTGAAGAGGGGGTTAGCACAGATACGCAGTATTTT. It specifies CASSEEGVSTDTQYF.

This clone was recorded a few times. This rearrangement joins TRBV2 to TRBJ2-1, with a tentative D call TRBD2 (6 bases). Deletions cut 6 bases from V and 8 bases from J, with 20 bases between. This CDR3 spans 15 amino acids. The germline CDR1 and CDR2 sequences are SNHLY and FYNNEI. This chain's CDR3 is CASRRDLRLEHEQFF. CDR3 DNA sequence: TGTGCCAGCAGACGGGACTTGAGGTTGGAGCATGAGCAGTTCTTC.

The rearrangement joins TRBV2 to TRBJ2-2, with D tentatively TRBD2 (6 bases). Germline V gene data show CDR1 as SNHLY and CDR2 as FYNNEI. The CDR3 has 13 residues. Between the trimmed V and J ends, which lost 7 bases and 5 bases, there was a span of 11 bases. The CDR3 region is CASTEEGTGELFF. CDR3 DNA sequence: TGTGCCAGCACAGAGGAGGGAACCGGGGAGCTGTTTTTT.

This chain links TRBV10-3 with TRBJ1-2, with D unclear. V was clipped by 4 bases and J by 7 bases, with 13 bases between them. Germline V gene lookup returns CDR1 ENHRY and CDR2 SYGVKD. This CDR3 has 13 residues. The CDR3 reads CAISATGWGGYTF. CDR3 DNA sequence: TGTGCCATCAGTGCCACGGGGTGGGGTGGCTACACCTTC.

This clone was detected only a few times. The rearrangement links TRBV19 to TRBJ1-5, with 7 bases matching TRBD1. This CDR3 spans 14 amino acids. V shed 4 bases, J shed 9 bases, and the junction held 9 bases outside the gene matches. Germline V gene sequence: CDR1 LNHDA, CDR2 SQIVND (reference sequence). The CDR3 protein is CASSTRQGVRPQHF. The CDR3 DNA reads as TGTGCCAGTAGTACCCGACAGGGTGTAAGGCCCCAGCATTTT.

The V and J genes are TRBV10-3 and TRBJ2-5; D is perhaps TRBD1 or TRBD2 (5 bases each). Deletions cut 9 bases from V and 2 bases from J, with 10 bases between. The CDR3 is 12 amino acids. Per the germline V gene, CDR1 is ENHRY and CDR2 is SYGVKD. The CDR3 region is CAIGTNQETQYF. For the CDR3, the DNA is TGTGCCATAGGGACCAATCAAGAGACCCAGTACTTC.

J is TRBJ2-6 and V is TRBV21-1. TRBV21-1 is noted as a pseudogene. This CDR3 spans 14 amino acids. The CDR3 region has the DNA TGTGCCAGCAGGTTAAGCTCTGGGGCCAACGTCCTGACTTTC. It codes for CASRLSSGANVLTF.

The chain joins TRBV28 to TRBJ2-1, with D maybe TRBD2 (6 bases). Germline V gives CDR1 MDHEN, CDR2 SYDVKM. The CDR3 has 15 residues. The ends were cut back, 7 bases at V and 4 bases at J, with 17 bases in the middle. The CDR3 reads CASTLLSSAYNEQFF. The CDR3 nucleotides are TGTGCCAGCACCCTCCTGTCTAGCGCGTACAATGAGCAGTTCTTC.

This clone has a single count. J is TRBJ2-7 and V is TRBV19, with D hard to call. This CDR3 is 13 amino acids long. Trimming cost V 6 bases and J 2 bases, with 11 bases left between them. Germline-derived CDR1 and CDR2 are LNHDA and SQIVND (reference sequence). CDR3 bases: TGTGCCAGTAGCCCTCGGACCCCCTACGAGCAGTACTTC. Amino acids: CASSPRTPYEQYF. The whole variable domain, filled in from reference TRBV19 and TRBJ2-7, reads DGGITQSPKYLFRKEGQNVTLSCEQNLNHDAMYWYRQDPGQGLRLIYYSQIVNDFQKGDIAEGYSVSREKKESFPLTVTSAQKNPTAFYLCASSPRTPYEQYFGPGTRLTVT.

V gene TRBV25-1 combines with J gene TRBJ2-1, with D uncertain. The V and J ends lost 5 bases and 4 bases respectively, with 21 bases between them. The CDR3 length is 17 residues. Per germline, CDR1 MGHDK and CDR2 SYGVNS. The CDR3 DNA sequence: TGTGCCAGCAGTTCGTTCGAAGGAGACTCCCTATACAATGAGCAGTTCTTC. It specifies CASSSFEGDSLYNEQFF.

V is TRBV5-4 and J is TRBJ1-1; TRBD1 matches 7 bases. The CDR3 loop spans 13 amino acids. Per the germline V gene, CDR1 is SGHNT and CDR2 is YYREEE (reference sequence). The V and J ends lost 6 bases and 6 bases, in that order; junction bases with no gene match: 8. The CDR3 here is CASKKKGAAEAFF. The CDR3 DNA sequence: TGTGCCAGCAAAAAAAAGGGGGCCGCTGAAGCTTTCTTT.

There are a few counts of this clone. Other DNA sequences in this sample translate to the same CDR3. J is TRBJ1-5 and V is TRBV10-3; possibly TRBD1 for D (5 bases). Germline V gives CDR1 ENHRY, CDR2 SYGVKD. Trimming removed 8 bases from V and 4 bases from J, with 12 bases in between. This CDR3 spans 13 amino acids. CDR3 sequence reads: CAISAEGNQPQHF. The CDR3 DNA sequence: TGTGCCATCTCCGCAGAGGGGAATCAGCCCCAGCATTTT.